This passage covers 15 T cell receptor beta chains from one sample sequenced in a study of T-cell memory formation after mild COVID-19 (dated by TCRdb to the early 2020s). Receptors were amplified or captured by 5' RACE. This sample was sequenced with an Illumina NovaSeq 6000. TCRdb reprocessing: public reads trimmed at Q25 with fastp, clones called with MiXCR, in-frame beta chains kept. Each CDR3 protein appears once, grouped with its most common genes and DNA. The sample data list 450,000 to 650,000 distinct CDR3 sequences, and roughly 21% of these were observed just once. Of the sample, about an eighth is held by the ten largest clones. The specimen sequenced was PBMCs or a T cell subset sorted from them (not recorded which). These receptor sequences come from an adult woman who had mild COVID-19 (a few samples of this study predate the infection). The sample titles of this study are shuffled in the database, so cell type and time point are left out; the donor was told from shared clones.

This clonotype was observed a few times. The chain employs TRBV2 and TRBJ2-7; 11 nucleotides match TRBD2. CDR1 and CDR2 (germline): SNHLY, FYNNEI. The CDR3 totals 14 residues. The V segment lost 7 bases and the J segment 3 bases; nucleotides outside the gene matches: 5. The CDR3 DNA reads TGTGCCAGCAATACAGGACTAGCGGGCTACGAGCAGTACTTC. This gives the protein CASNTGLAGYEQYF.

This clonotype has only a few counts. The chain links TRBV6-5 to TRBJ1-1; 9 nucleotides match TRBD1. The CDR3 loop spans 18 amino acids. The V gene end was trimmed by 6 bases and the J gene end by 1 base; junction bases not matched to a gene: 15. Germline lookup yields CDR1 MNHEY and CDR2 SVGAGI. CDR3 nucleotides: TGTGCCAGCAGCCGACCAAAACGACAGGGGGGGTCGAACACTGAAGCTTTCTTT. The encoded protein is CASSRPKRQGGSNTEAFF.

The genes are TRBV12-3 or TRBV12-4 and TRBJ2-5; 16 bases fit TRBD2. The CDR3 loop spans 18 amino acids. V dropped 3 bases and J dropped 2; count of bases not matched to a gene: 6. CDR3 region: CASSFLPGLAGGQETQYF. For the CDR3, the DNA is TGTGCCAGCAGTTTCCTCCCGGGACTAGCGGGAGGGCAAGAGACCCAGTACTTC.

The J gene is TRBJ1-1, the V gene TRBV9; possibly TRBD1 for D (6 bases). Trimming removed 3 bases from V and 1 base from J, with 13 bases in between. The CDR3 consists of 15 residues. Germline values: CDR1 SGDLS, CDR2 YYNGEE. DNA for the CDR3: TGTGCCAGCAGCGGGAAACAGGGAGAGAACACTGAAGCTTTCTTT. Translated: CASSGKQGENTEAFF.

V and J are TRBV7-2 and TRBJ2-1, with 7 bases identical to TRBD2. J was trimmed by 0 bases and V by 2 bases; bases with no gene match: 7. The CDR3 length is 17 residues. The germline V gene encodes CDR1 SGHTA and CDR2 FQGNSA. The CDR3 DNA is TGTGCCAGCAGCTTATTTGGAGCGGGGTCCTCCTACAATGAGCAGTTCTTC. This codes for CASSLFGAGSSYNEQFF.

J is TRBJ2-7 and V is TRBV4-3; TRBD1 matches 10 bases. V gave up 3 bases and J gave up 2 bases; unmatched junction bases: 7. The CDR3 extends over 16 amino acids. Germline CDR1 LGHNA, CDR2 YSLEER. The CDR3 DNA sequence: TGCGCCAGCAGCCACTCGGGGACAGGGGAGACCTACGAGCAGTACTTC. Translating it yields CASSHSGTGETYEQYF.

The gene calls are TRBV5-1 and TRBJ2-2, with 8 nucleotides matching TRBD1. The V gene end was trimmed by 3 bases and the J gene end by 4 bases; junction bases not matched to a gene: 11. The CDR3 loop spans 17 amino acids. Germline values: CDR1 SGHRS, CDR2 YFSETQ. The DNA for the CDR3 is TGCGCCAGCAGCTCGGCCCGAGGACAGGGCTTCACCGGGGAGCTGTTTTTT. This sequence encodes CASSSARGQGFTGELFF.

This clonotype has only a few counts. CDR3 nucleotide sequence: TGTGCCAGCAGCCAACTTTCGGGGACTGAAGCTTTCTTT. It codes for CASSQLSGTEAFF. The J gene is TRBJ1-1, the V gene TRBV3-1; D is unclear. From germline, CDR1 is LGHDT and CDR2 YNNKEL (reference sequence). CDR3 length equals 13 residues. Trimming pared 2 bases from V and 5 bases from J, leaving 9 bases between.

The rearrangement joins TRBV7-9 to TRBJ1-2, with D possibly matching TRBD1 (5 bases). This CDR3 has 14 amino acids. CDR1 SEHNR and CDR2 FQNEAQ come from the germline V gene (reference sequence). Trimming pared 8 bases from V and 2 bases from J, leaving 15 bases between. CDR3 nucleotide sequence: TGTGCCAGCGTGAGAGGCAGGACAAACTATGGCTACACCTTC. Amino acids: CASVRGRTNYGYTF.

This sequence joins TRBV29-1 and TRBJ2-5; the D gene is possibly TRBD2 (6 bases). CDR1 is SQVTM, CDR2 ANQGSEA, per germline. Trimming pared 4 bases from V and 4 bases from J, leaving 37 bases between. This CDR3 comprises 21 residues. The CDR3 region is CSVATSLVYGRYSEGRETQYF. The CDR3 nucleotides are TGCAGCGTTGCTACCTCCTTAGTTTACGGGAGATATTCGGAGGGAAGAGAGACCCAGTACTTC. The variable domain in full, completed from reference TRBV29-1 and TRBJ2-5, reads SAVISQKPSRDICQRGTSLTIQCQVDSQVTMMFWYRQQPGQSLTLIATANQGSEATYESGFVIDKFPISRPNLTFSTLTVSNMSPEDSSIYLCSVATSLVYGRYSEGRETQYFGPGTRLLVL.

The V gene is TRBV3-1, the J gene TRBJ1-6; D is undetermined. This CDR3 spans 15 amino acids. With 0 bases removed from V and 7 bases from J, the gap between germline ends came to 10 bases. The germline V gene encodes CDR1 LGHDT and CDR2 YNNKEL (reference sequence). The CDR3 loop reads CASSQDTQRNSPLHF. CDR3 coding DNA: TGTGCCAGCAGCCAAGATACACAGCGCAATTCACCCCTCCACTTT.

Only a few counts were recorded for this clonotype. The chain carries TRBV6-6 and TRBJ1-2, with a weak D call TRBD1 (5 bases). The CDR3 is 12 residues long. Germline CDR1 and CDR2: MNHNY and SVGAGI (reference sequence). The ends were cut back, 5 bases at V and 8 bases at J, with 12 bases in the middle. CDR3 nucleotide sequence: TGTGCCAGCAGTACCCCCGGGGGGGGCTACACCTTC. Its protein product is CASSTPGGGYTF.

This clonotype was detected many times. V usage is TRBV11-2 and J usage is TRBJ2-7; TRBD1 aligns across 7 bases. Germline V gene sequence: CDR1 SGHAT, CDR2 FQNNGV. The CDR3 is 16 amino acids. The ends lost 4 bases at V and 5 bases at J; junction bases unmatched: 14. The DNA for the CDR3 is TGTGCCAGCAGCTCGTCCCAGGGGACAGTTTCAAACGAGCAGTACTTC. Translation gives CASSSSQGTVSNEQYF. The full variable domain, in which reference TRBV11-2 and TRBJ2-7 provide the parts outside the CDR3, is EAGVAQSPRYKIIEKRQSVAFWCNPISGHATLYWYQQILGQGPKLLIQFQNNGVVDDSQLPKDRFSAERLKGVDSTLKIQPAKLEDSAVYLCASSSSQGTVSNEQYFGPGTRLTVT.

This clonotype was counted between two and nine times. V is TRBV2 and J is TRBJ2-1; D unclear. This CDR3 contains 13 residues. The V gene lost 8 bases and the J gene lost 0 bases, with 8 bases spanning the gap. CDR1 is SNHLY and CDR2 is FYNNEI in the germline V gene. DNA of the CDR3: TGTGCCAGCTCCATATTCTCCTACAATGAGCAGTTCTTC. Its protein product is CASSIFSYNEQFF. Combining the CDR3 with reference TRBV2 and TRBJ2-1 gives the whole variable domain EPEVTQTPSHQVTQMGQEVILRCVPISNHLYFYWYRQILGQKVEFLVSFYNNEISEKSEIFDDQFSVERPDGSNFTLKIRSTKLEDSAMYFCASSIFSYNEQFFGPGTRLTVL.

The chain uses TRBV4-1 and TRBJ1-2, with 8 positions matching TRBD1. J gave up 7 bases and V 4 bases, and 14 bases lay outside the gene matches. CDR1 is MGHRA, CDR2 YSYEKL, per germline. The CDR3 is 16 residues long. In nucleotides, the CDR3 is TGCGCCAGCAGCCCGAGCCCGGGACAGGAAAGATCTGGCTACACCTTC. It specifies CASSPSPGQERSGYTF.